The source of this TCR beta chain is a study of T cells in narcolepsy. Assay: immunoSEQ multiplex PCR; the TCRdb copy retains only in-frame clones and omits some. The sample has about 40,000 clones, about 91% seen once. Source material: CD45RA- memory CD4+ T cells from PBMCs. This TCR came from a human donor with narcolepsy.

CDR3 in DNA: TGTGCCAGCAGCTTGAGGGGGCGAAGTTCCTACGAGCAGTACTTC. Translated, it gives CASSLRGRSSYEQYF. The chain is built from TRBV11-3 and TRBJ2-7, with 7 bases identical to TRBD1. The CDR3 extends over 15 amino acids. The junction had 6 bases not matched to a gene; V was cut back by 3 bases and J by 1 base. From germline, CDR1 is SGHNT and CDR2 YENEEA. Filled out from reference TRBV11-3 and TRBJ2-7, the complete variable domain reads EAGVVQSPRYKIIEKKQPVAFWCNPISGHNTLYWYLQNLGQGPELLIRYENEEAVDDSQLPKDRFSAERLKGVDSTLKIQPAELGDSAVYLCASSLRGRSSYEQYFGPGTRLTVT.